The source of this T cell receptor beta chain is a study of blood T cells in healthy people across ages. The germline V gene has CDR1 MNHEY and CDR2 SVGEGT. The ends were cut back, 6 bases at V and 0 bases at J, with 18 bases in the middle. The CDR3 covers 18 residues. Primed by a sample-barcoded 5' primer and a J-beta primer mix, a second PCR proceeded for roughly 7 to 11 cycles. In TCRdb, the 5' RACE reads were re-called with MiXCR into one record per CDR3 protein. The sample contains more than 1 million distinct CDR3 sequences, 35% to 55% of which appear only once. The source of this sequence is an older woman in good health. The sequenced sample was blood. The gene calls are TRBV6-2 or TRBV6-3 and TRBJ2-6; perhaps TRBD2 as D (7 bases). DNA of the CDR3: TGTGCCAGCAGGGCCCTCGGGGGGCCCTTCTCTGGGGCCAACGTCCTGACTTTC. Protein: CASRALGGPFSGANVLTF.